The clone carrying this TCR beta chain has a single count. Its antigen is as yet unknown. Germline assignment: CDR1 LGHNA and CDR2 YSLEER. V shed 4 bases, J shed 0 bases, and the junction held 9 bases outside the gene matches. CDR3 length: 17 residues. The entry originates in a study of T-cell memory formation after mild COVID-19. Study-wide points: CD4+ clones that contracted lay mainly in CM and EM; CD8+ ones lay in EMRA. Pre-infection memory showed some responding clones, and this suggested that cross-reactive memory joined.

Each CDR3 protein is one row after TCRdb ran MiXCR on the 5' RACE reads. The sample has roughly 300,000 distinct CDR3 sequences, roughly 16% seen once; the top ten hold approximately 25%. This receptor was obtained from a man younger than 35 who had mild COVID-19 (a few samples of this study predate the infection). Cell type and time point are not known. Specimen: PBMCs or a T cell subset sorted from them (not recorded which). The genes are TRBV4-3 and TRBJ1-2; TRBD1 aligns across 9 bases. The CDR3 bases are TGCGCCAGCAGCCGAGGACAGGGGAGAAGATCTAACTATGGCTACACCTTC. It specifies CASSRGQGRRSNYGYTF.